This T cell receptor (beta chain) was retrieved from a study of blood T cell repertoires in COVID-19. This clone was observed a single time. The table came from immunoSEQ multiplex PCR; TCRdb's copy has only in-frame clones and leaves some out. This repertoire shows approximately 500,000 clones, over 75% found once; its top ten account for more than 3%. The receptor was isolated from a human donor in a cohort sampled during active COVID-19. Sequenced: peripheral blood.

The CDR3 sequence is CASSMGQLNTEAFF. The CDR3 nucleotides are TGTGCCAGTAGTATGGGACAGCTGAACACTGAAGCTTTCTTT. The V gene is TRBV19, the J gene TRBJ1-1, with 7 bases aligning to TRBD1. V lost 3 bases to trimming and J lost 0 bases; unmatched junction nucleotides: 1. Per the germline V gene, CDR1 is LNHDA and CDR2 is SQIVND (reference sequence). The CDR3 totals 14 residues.